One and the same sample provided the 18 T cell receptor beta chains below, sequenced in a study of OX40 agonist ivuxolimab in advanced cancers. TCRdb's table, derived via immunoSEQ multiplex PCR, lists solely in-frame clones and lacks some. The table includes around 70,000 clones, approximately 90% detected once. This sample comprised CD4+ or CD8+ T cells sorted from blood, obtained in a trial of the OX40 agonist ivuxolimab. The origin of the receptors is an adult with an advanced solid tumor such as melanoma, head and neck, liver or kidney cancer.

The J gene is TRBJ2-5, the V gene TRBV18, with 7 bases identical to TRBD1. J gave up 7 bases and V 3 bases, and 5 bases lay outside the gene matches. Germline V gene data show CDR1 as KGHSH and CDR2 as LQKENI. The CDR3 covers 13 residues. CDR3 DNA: TGTGCCAGCTCACCGGGTGAGGGGGCGACCCAGTACTTC. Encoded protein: CASSPGEGATQYF.

The CDR3 DNA reads as TGTGCCAGCAGCCGCGACAGGGGGGCCTACGAGCAGTACTTC. It yields the protein CASSRDRGAYEQYF. The rearrangement joins TRBV7-2 to TRBJ2-7, with 9 bases fitting TRBD1. This CDR3 contains 14 residues. Germline CDR1 and CDR2: SGHTA and FQGNSA. V was pared by 5 bases and J by 2 bases, with 4 bases of the junction left unmatched.

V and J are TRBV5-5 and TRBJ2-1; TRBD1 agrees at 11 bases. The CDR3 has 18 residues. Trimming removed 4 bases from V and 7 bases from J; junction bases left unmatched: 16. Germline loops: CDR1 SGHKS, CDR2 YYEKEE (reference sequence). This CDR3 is CASSRELRTGGAGNEQFF. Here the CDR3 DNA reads TGTGCCAGCAGCCGCGAACTTAGGACAGGGGGCGCGGGGAATGAGCAGTTCTTC.

The CDR3 here is CSAPPDTQYF. In nucleotides, the CDR3 is TGCAGTGCCCCCCCCGATACGCAGTATTTT. The chain couples TRBV20-1 to TRBJ2-3, with D unclear. The V and J ends lost 6 bases and 6 bases respectively, with 7 bases between them. The germline V gene has CDR1 DFQATT and CDR2 SNEGSKA (reference sequence). This CDR3 spans 10 amino acids.

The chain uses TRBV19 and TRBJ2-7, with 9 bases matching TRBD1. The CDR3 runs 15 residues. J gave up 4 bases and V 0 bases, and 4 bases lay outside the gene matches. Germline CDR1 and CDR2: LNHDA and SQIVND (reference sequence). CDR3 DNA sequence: TGTGCCAGTAGTATAGAGGGACAGGGAATGTACGAGCAGTACTTC. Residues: CASSIEGQGMYEQYF.

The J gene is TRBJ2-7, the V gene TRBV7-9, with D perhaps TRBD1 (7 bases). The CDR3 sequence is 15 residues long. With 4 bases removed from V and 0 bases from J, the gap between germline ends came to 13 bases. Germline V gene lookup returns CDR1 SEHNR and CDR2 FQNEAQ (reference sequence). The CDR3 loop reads CASSSGGFSSYEQYF. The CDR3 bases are TGTGCCAGCAGCTCAGGGGGGTTCAGCTCCTACGAGCAGTACTTC.

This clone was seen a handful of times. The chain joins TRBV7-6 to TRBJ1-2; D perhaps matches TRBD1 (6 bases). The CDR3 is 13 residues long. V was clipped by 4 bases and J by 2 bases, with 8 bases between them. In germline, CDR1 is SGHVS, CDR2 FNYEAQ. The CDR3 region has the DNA TGTGCCAGCAGCTCCGGACAGAACTATGGCTACACCTTC. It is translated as CASSSGQNYGYTF.

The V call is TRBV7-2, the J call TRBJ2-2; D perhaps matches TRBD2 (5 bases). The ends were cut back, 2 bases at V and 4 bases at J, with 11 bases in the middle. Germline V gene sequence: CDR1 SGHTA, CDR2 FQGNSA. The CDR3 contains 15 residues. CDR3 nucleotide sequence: TGTGCCAGCAGCTTATATAGCGTTGGCACCGGGGAGCTGTTTTTT. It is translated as CASSLYSVGTGELFF.

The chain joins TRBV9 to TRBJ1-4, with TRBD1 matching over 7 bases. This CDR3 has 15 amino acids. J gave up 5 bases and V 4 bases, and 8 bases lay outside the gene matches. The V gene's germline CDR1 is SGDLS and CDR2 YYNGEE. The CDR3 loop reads CASSSQQGPNEKLFF. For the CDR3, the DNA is TGTGCCAGCAGCTCCCAACAGGGGCCAAATGAAAAACTGTTTTTT.

CDR3 sequence reads: CASSLARDYTSAQQYF. DNA for the CDR3: TGTGCCAGCAGCTTAGCGAGGGACTACACCTCCGCCCAGCAGTACTTC. The genes are TRBV7-2 and TRBJ2-7; 7 bases fit TRBD2. The CDR3 covers 16 residues. The V segment lost 0 bases and the J segment 8 bases; nucleotides outside the gene matches: 13. Germline assignment: CDR1 SGHTA and CDR2 FQGNSA.

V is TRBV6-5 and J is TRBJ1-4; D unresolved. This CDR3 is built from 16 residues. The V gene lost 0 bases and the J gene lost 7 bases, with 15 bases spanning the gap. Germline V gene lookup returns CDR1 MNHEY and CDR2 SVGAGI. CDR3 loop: CASSYSRWEGGEKLFF. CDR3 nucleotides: TGTGCCAGCAGTTACTCGAGGTGGGAGGGAGGTGAAAAACTGTTTTTT.

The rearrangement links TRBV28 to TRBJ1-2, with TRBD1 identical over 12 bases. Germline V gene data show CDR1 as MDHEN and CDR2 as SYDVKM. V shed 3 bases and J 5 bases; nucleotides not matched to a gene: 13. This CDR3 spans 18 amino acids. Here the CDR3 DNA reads TGTGCCAGCAGTTTGTCCGGGACAGGGGGCCGCCCGCCGTATGGCTACACCTTC. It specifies CASSLSGTGGRPPYGYTF.

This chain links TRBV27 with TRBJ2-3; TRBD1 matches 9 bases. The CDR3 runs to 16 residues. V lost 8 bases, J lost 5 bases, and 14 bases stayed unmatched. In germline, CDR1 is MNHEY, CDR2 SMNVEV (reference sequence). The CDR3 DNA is TGTGCCAGCCATCGGCCGGGACAGGGTTTTGGAGATACGCAGTATTTT. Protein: CASHRPGQGFGDTQYF.

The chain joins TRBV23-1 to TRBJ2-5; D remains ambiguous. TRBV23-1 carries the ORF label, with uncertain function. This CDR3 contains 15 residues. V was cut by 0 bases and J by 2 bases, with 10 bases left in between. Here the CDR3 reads CASSQSNRVQETQYF. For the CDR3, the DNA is TGCGCCAGCAGTCAATCAAACCGAGTGCAAGAGACCCAGTACTTC.

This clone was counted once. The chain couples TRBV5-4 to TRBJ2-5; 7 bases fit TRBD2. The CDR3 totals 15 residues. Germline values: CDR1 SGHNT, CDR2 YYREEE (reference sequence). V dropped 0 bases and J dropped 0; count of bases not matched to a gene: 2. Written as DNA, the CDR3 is TGTGCCAGCAGCTTGGAGGCGGGAGACCAAGAGACCCAGTACTTC. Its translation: CASSLEAGDQETQYF.

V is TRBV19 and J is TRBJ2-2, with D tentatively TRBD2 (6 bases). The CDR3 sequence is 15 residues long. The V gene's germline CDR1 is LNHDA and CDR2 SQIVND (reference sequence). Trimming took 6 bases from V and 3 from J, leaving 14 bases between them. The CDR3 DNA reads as TGTGCCAGTAGCCCCCAGCGGAGGGACACCGGGGAGCTGTTTTTT. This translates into CASSPQRRDTGELFF.

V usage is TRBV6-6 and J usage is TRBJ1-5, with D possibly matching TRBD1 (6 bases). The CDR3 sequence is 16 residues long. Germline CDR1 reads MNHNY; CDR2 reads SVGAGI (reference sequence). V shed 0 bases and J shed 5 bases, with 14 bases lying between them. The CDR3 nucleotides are TGTGCCAGCAGTTACTCGGACAGCCTATGGGATCAGCCCCAGCATTTT. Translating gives CASSYSDSLWDQPQHF.

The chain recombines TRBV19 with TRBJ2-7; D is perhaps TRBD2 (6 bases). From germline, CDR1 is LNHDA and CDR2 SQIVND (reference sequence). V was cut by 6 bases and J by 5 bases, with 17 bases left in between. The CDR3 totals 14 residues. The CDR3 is CASRTREGVNEQYF. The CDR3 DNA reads TGTGCCAGTAGGACTAGAGAGGGAGTGAACGAGCAGTACTTC.